This record looks at one T cell receptor beta chain sequence and its context. Clones were sequenced by immunoSEQ multiplex PCR, and TCRdb holds only the in-frame ones, with some missing. Found here are fewer than 450,000 clones, about 88% of them singletons; the top ten hold just under 7.5%. This sample is part of a study of blood T cell repertoires in COVID-19. V was trimmed by 7 bases and J by 1 base, leaving 10 bases between them. The CDR3 is made up of 13 amino acids. This clonotype was obtained from a woman in her 70s with COVID-19, enrolled during active disease. V and J are TRBV12-3 or TRBV12-4 and TRBJ1-2, with a possible D match to TRBD1 (5 bases). The sample consisted of peripheral blood. CDR3 sequence (DNA): TGTGCCAGCACCTTGGGGCATAACTATGGCTACACCTTC. It encodes CASTLGHNYGYTF.